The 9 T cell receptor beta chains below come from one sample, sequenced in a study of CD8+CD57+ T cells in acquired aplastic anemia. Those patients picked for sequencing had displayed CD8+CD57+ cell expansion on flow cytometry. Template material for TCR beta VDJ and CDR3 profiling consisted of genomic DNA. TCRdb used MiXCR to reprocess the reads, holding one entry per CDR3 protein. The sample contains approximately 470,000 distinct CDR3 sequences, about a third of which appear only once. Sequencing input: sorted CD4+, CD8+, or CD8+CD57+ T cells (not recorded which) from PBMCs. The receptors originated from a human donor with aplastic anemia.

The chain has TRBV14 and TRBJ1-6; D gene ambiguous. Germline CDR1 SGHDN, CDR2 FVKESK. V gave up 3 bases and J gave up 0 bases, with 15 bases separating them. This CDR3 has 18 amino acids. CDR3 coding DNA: TGTGCCAGCAGCCATCACAATGGAGGGTACTCCTATAATTCACCCCTCCACTTT. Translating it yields CASSHHNGGYSYNSPLHF.

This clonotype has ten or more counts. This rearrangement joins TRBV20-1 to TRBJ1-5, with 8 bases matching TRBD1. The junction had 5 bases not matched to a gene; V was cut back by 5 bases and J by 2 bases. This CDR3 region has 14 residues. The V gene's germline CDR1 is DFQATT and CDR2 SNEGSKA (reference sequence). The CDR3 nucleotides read TGCAGTGCTTATCAGGGGGCTGGCAATCAGCCCCAGCATTTT. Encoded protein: CSAYQGAGNQPQHF.

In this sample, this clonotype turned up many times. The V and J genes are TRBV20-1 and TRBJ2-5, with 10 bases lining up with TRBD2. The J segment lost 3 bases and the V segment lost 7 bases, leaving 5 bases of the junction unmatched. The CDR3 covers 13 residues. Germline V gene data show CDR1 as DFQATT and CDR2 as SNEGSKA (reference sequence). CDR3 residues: CSGRSGREETQYF. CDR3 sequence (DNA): TGCAGTGGACGAAGCGGGAGGGAAGAGACCCAGTACTTC.

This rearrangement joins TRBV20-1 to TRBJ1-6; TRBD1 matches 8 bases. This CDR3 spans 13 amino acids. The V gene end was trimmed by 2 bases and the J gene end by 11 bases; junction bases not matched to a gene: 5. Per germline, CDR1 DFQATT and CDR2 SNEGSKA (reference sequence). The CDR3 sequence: CSARTETGAPLHF. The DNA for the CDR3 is TGCAGTGCTAGAACTGAGACAGGGGCACCCCTCCACTTT.

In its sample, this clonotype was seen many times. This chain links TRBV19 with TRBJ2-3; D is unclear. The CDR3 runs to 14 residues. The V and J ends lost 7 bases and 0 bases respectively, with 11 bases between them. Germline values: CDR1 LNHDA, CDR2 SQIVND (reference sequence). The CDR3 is CASIPSGSTDTQYF. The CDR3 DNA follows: TGTGCCAGTATCCCCTCGGGCAGCACAGATACGCAGTATTTT.

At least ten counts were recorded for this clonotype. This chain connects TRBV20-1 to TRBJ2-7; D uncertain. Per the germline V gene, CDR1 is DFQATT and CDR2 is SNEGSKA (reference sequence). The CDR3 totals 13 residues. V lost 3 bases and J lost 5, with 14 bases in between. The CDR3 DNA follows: TGCAGTGCTAGTCTGGGATGGCAGAACGAGCAGTACTTC. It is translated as CSASLGWQNEQYF.

CDR3: CATQGRDPHEQYF. The CDR3 DNA reads as TGTGCCACCCAAGGCCGGGACCCCCACGAGCAGTACTTC. The chain links TRBV25-1 to TRBJ2-7; D is perhaps TRBD1 or TRBD2 (5 bases each). The V end lost 10 bases, the J end lost 5 bases, and 18 bases lay between the germline ends. Germline V CDR1 and CDR2: MGHDK, SYGVNS. The CDR3 runs 13 residues.

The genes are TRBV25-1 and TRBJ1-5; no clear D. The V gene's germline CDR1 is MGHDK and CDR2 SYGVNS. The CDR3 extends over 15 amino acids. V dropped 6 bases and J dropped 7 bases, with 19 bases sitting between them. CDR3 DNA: TGTGCCAGCAGCCTCCGTTTGCCGTCGAGGCAGCCCCAGCATTTT. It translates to CASSLRLPSRQPQHF.

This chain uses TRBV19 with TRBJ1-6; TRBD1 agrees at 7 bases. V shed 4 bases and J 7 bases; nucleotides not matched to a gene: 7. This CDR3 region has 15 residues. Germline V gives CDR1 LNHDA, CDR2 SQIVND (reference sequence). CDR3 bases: TGTGCCAGTAGTACGTCCCGGGACAGAAATTCACCCCTCCACTTT. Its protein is CASSTSRDRNSPLHF.